This TCR beta chain was recorded in a study of T-cell memory formation after mild COVID-19. Study-wide background: Largely donor-specific TCR clusters were found.

Looked up from germline, CDR1 is SQVTM and CDR2 is ANQGSEA. This CDR3 has 13 amino acids. The V gene lost 5 bases and the J gene lost 0 bases, with 11 bases spanning the gap. TCRdb re-called the 5' RACE reads through MiXCR, storing one row per CDR3 protein. The sample yields 550,000 to 600,000 distinct CDR3 sequences, 20% to 25% seen once. Input material: PBMCs or a T cell subset sorted from them (not recorded which). The rearrangement uses TRBV29-1 and TRBJ2-7, with D possibly matching TRBD1 (6 bases). This TCR derives from an adult woman who had mild COVID-19 (a few samples of this study predate the infection). Cell type and time point are not known. The CDR3 loop reads CSVLDRRSYEQYF. The CDR3 DNA is TGCAGCGTTCTCGACAGGCGCTCCTACGAGCAGTACTTC.